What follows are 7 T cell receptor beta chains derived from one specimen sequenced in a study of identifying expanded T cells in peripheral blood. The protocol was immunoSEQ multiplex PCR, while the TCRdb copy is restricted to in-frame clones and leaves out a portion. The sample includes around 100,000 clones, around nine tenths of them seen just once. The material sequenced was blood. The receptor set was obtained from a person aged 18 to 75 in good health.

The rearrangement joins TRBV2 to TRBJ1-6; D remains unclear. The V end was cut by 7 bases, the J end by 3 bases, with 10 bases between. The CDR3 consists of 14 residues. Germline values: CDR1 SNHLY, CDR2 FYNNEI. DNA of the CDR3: TGTGCCAGCAAGGCCAGCTTCTATAATTCACCCCTCCACTTT. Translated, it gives CASKASFYNSPLHF.

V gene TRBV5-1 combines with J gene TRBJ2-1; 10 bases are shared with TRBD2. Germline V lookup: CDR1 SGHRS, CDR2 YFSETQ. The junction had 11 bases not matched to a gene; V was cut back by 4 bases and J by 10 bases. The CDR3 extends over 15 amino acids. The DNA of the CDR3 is TGCGCCAGCAGCATACAACTAGGGACTAGCGAAGAGCAGTTCTTC. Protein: CASSIQLGTSEEQFF.

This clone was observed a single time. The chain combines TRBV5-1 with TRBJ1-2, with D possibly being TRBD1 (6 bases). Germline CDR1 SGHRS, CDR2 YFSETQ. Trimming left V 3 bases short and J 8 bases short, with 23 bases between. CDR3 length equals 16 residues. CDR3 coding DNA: TGCGCCAGCAGCTCGACTCCGACAGGTTGGGTGTCCGGCTACACCTTC. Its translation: CASSSTPTGWVSGYTF.

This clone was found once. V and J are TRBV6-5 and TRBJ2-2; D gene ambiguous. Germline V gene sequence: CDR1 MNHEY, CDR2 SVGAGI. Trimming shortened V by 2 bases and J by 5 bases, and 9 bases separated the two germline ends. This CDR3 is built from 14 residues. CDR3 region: CASSYGQATGELFF. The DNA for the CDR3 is TGTGCCAGCAGTTACGGGCAGGCTACCGGGGAGCTGTTTTTT.

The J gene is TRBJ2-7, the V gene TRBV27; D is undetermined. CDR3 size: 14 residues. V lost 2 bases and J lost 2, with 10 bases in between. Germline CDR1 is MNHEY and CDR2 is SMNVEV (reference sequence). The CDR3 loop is CASSLGRSAYEQYF. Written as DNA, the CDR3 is TGTGCCAGCAGTTTAGGGCGCAGCGCCTACGAGCAGTACTTC.

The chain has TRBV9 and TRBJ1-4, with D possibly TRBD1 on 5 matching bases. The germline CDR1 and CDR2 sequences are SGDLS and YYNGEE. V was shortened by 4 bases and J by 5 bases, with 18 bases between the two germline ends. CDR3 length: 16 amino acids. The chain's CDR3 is CASSPSPGTSNEKLFF. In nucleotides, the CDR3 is TGTGCCAGCAGCCCTAGCCCCGGGACCTCAAATGAAAAACTGTTTTTT.

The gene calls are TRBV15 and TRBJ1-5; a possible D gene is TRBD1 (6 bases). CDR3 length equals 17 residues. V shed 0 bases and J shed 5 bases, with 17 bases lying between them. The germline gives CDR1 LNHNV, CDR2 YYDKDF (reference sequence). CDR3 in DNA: TGTGCCACCAGCAGAGATTGGATCGGGGGCGTCGATCAGCCCCAGCATTTT. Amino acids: CATSRDWIGGVDQPQHF.